A single sample is the source of the 20 T cell receptor beta chains below, sequenced in a study of response to subunit inactivated influenza vaccine (dated by TCRdb to the late 2010s). The receptor library was made with RT-PCR. This sample was sequenced with an Illumina HiSeq 2500. TCRdb trimmed the raw reads at Q25, called clones with MiXCR and kept productive beta chains. Each CDR3 protein gets just one entry, which takes the most common genes and DNA from the rows behind it. For this sample there are about 800,000 distinct CDR3 sequences; around 20% appear just once. The ten biggest clones cover roughly 10% of the sample. The material sequenced was PBMCs from blood, taken more than 4 days after vaccination. The receptors were gathered from a man aged 45-60 years who received an inactivated influenza vaccine. Donor details come from another sample of the same person, matched by shared clones.

This clonotype was counted only a few times. The chain uses TRBV28 and TRBJ1-1; no definite D call. V was trimmed by 5 bases and J by 0 bases, leaving 10 bases between them. The CDR3 contains 14 residues. The germline CDR1 and CDR2 sequences are MDHEN and SYDVKM. For the CDR3, the DNA is TGTGCCAGCAGTACAGTATCCATGAACACTGAAGCTTTCTTT. It encodes CASSTVSMNTEAFF.

This clonotype was counted only a few times. This sequence joins TRBV12-3 or TRBV12-4 and TRBJ2-2; 7 nucleotides line up with TRBD1. With V trimmed by 10 bases and J by 1 base, 6 bases remained unmatched. This CDR3 is 14 amino acids long. This chain's CDR3 is CAIPAGGNTGELFF. The CDR3 region has the DNA TGTGCCATCCCGGCAGGGGGGAACACCGGGGAGCTGTTTTTT.

This chain links TRBV28 with TRBJ2-7, with 9 bases aligning to TRBD1. CDR3 size: 15 residues. Germline CDR1 and CDR2: MDHEN and SYDVKM. Unmatched junction bases numbered 7, after V lost 7 bases and J lost 0 bases. The DNA for the CDR3 is TGTGCCAGCACCTTAGGGACAGGGCTCTCCTACGAGCAGTACTTC. Translated: CASTLGTGLSYEQYF.

This clonotype was counted between two and nine times. V and J are TRBV28 and TRBJ1-2, with TRBD1 matching over 12 bases. CDR3 length: 14 residues. The junction had 8 bases not matched to a gene; V was cut back by 8 bases and J by 7 bases. Germline CDR1 reads MDHEN; CDR2 reads SYDVKM. CDR3 in amino acids: CASLTGQGAGGYTF. CDR3 bases: TGTGCCAGCTTAACGGGACAGGGGGCGGGTGGCTACACCTTC.

This clonotype was seen only a few times. The gene calls are TRBV12-3 or TRBV12-4 and TRBJ2-6, with D perhaps TRBD1 (6 bases). The CDR3 consists of 18 residues. V was pared by 3 bases and J by 2 bases, with 17 bases between. The CDR3 nucleotides read TGTGCCAGCAGTTTGGCTAGCCCCAGGGGAGCTGGGGCCAACGTCCTGACTTTC. The encoded protein is CASSLASPRGAGANVLTF.

This clonotype turned up a few times. The chain uses TRBV3-1 and TRBJ2-3; D uncertain. CDR1 is LGHDT and CDR2 is YNNKEL in the germline V gene (reference sequence). The CDR3 totals 12 residues. V was trimmed by 3 bases and J by 3 bases, leaving 4 bases between them. The CDR3 sequence is CASSHGTDTQYF. In nucleotides, the CDR3 is TGTGCCAGCAGCCATGGAACAGATACGCAGTATTTT.

This clonotype has more than one count but fewer than ten. The chain joins TRBV5-1 to TRBJ2-4, with D perhaps matching TRBD1 (5 bases). V was shortened by 0 bases and J by 0 bases, with 10 bases between the two germline ends. The CDR3 is 16 amino acids. From germline, CDR1 is SGHRS and CDR2 YFSETQ. The CDR3 spells CASSLGQILAKNIQYF. CDR3 nucleotides: TGCGCCAGCAGCTTGGGACAGATTCTAGCCAAAAACATTCAGTACTTC.

The rearrangement joins TRBV12-3 or TRBV12-4 to TRBJ2-1; D is undetermined. V lost 2 bases and J lost 6, with 8 bases in between. The CDR3 has 13 residues. CDR3 sequence (DNA): TGTGCCAGCAGTTTAAGGTTCGGCAATGAGCAGTTCTTC. It specifies CASSLRFGNEQFF.

The V gene is TRBV27, the J gene TRBJ1-2; D is uncertain. The V end was cut by 6 bases, the J end by 2 bases, with 10 bases between. CDR3 size: 13 residues. Germline CDR1 reads MNHEY; CDR2 reads SMNVEV (reference sequence). CDR3 protein: CASSSGVNYGYTF. In DNA form, the CDR3 reads TGTGCCAGCAGCAGCGGGGTGAACTATGGCTACACCTTC.

This clonotype was seen more than once but under ten times. This rearrangement joins TRBV7-8 to TRBJ2-3; D call uncertain. The V end lost 8 bases, the J end lost 2 bases, and 5 bases lay between the germline ends. The CDR3 length is 11 residues. Germline CDR1 is SGHVS and CDR2 is FQNEAQ. The chain's CDR3 is CASGTTDTQYF. For the CDR3, the DNA is TGTGCCAGCGGCACCACAGATACGCAGTATTTT.

The sample holds a few counts of this clonotype. The V gene is TRBV12-3 or TRBV12-4, the J gene TRBJ2-2; 7 bases align to TRBD1. J lost 5 bases, V lost 3 bases, and 6 bases had no gene match. CDR3 length: 15 residues. The DNA of the CDR3 is TGTGCCAGCAGTTTCCAGGGACAGAAGACCGGGGAGCTGTTTTTT. Translated: CASSFQGQKTGELFF.

There are a few counts of this clonotype. This sequence joins TRBV12-3 or TRBV12-4 and TRBJ2-3, with 10 bases aligning to TRBD2. J gave up 6 bases and V 6 bases, and 9 bases lay outside the gene matches. There are 15 residues in the CDR3. The CDR3 reads CASRFSGGGGDTQYF. The CDR3 region has the DNA TGTGCCAGCAGATTCAGCGGGGGGGGCGGCGATACGCAGTATTTT.

This chain connects TRBV11-2 to TRBJ2-2; 11 bases match TRBD2. V lost 5 bases, J lost 4 bases, and 9 bases stayed unmatched. CDR3 length: 17 amino acids. Germline loops: CDR1 SGHAT, CDR2 FQNNGV. The CDR3 loop reads CASSPSLAGGRTGELFF. As DNA, the CDR3 is TGTGCCAGCAGCCCATCGCTAGCGGGGGGACGCACCGGGGAGCTGTTTTTT.

The chain couples TRBV6-2 or TRBV6-3 to TRBJ1-2; 11 bases agree with TRBD1. Germline V gives CDR1 MNHEY, CDR2 SVGEGT. The trim removed 5 bases at V and 6 bases at J, leaving 2 bases unmatched. The CDR3 is made up of 13 amino acids. In DNA, the CDR3 is TGTGCCAGCAGTCGGGACAGGGGGAATGGCTACACCTTC. Its protein product is CASSRDRGNGYTF.

This clonotype was seen a few times. The gene calls are TRBV12-3 or TRBV12-4 and TRBJ1-2; TRBD1 might be the D (5 bases). V shed 7 bases and J shed 1 base, with 13 bases lying between them. This CDR3 is 14 amino acids long. In DNA form, the CDR3 reads TGTGCCAGCACCTACGGGACGGTTAACTATGGCTACACCTTC. Protein sequence: CASTYGTVNYGYTF.

The chain carries TRBV11-2 and TRBJ2-5; the D gene is possibly TRBD2 (5 bases). Germline V gene lookup returns CDR1 SGHAT and CDR2 FQNNGV. CDR3 length: 15 residues. V lost 1 base to trimming and J lost 4 bases, with 13 bases between them. The DNA of the CDR3 is TGTGCCAGCAGCTTAGCCCATTCCGCGGGAGAGACCCAGTACTTC. Translated: CASSLAHSAGETQYF.

This clonotype turned up a few times. This chain joins TRBV5-5 and TRBJ1-3; no clear D gene. The ends were cut back, 5 bases at V and 1 base at J, with 7 bases in the middle. The CDR3 is 13 residues long. From germline, CDR1 is SGHKS and CDR2 YYEKEE (reference sequence). The CDR3 protein is CASRTSSGNTIYF. DNA for the CDR3: TGTGCCAGCAGGACATCTTCTGGAAACACCATATATTTT.

This chain uses TRBV20-1 with TRBJ1-5, with 8 bases that match TRBD1. CDR3 length: 13 residues. Germline V gives CDR1 DFQATT, CDR2 SNEGSKA (reference sequence). V trimming: 4 bases; J trimming: 3 bases; junction bases outside the gene matches: 2. In DNA form, the CDR3 reads TGCAGTGCTACAGGGGGCTACAATCAGCCCCAGCATTTT. This codes for CSATGGYNQPQHF.

This clonotype was seen only a few times. The chain links TRBV10-2 to TRBJ2-7; D unresolved. The CDR3 totals 13 residues. The V gene's germline CDR1 is WSHSY and CDR2 SAAADI. V was shortened by 2 bases and J by 3 bases, with 8 bases between the two germline ends. The CDR3 loop is CASSEMAVYEQYF. CDR3 bases: TGCGCCAGCAGTGAGATGGCAGTCTACGAGCAGTACTTC.

The chain carries TRBV18 and TRBJ1-4; D unresolved. The V end lost 4 bases, the J end lost 3 bases, and 12 bases lay between the germline ends. CDR3 length equals 15 residues. The germline gives CDR1 KGHSH, CDR2 LQKENI. Here the CDR3 reads CASSLDRYSNEKLFF. CDR3 DNA sequence: TGTGCCAGCTCACTCGACCGCTATTCTAATGAAAAACTGTTTTTT.